The clone carrying this TCR beta chain was seen ten or more times. This sample was taken from a study of Graves' ophthalmopathy and Graves' hyperthyroidism. Amplifying from RNA transcripts, the study obtained TCR beta CDR3 regions. HTBI primers were employed in first-round RT-PCR, then a second-round multiplex PCR followed. MiXCR, run by TCRdb on the multiplex PCR reads, gives a single entry per CDR3 protein. Here the sample spans about 590,000 distinct CDR3 sequences, 35% to 45% being singletons. The sequence derives from an adult man with Graves' hyperthyroidism. The sample taken for sequencing was peripheral blood or thyroid tissue (not recorded which).

CDR3 sequence (DNA): TGCGCCAGCAGCCAAGATATGCAGTTAATGAACACTGAAGCTTTCTTT. Amino acid sequence: CASSQDMQLMNTEAFF. This chain connects TRBV4-1 to TRBJ1-1; D is uncertain. Trimming took 0 bases from V and 0 from J, leaving 11 bases between them. Germline V CDR1 and CDR2: MGHRA, YSYEKL. The CDR3 loop spans 16 amino acids.